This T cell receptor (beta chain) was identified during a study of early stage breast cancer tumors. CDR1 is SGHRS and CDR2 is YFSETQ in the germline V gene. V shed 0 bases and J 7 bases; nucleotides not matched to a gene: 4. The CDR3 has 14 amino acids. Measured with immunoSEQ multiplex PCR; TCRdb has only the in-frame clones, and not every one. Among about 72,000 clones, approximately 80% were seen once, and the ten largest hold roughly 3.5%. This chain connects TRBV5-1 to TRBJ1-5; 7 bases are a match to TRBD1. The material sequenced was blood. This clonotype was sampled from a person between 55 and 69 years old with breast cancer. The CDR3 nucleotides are TGCGCCAGCAGCTTGGGGACAGGAGAACAGCCCCAGCATTTT. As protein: CASSLGTGEQPQHF.